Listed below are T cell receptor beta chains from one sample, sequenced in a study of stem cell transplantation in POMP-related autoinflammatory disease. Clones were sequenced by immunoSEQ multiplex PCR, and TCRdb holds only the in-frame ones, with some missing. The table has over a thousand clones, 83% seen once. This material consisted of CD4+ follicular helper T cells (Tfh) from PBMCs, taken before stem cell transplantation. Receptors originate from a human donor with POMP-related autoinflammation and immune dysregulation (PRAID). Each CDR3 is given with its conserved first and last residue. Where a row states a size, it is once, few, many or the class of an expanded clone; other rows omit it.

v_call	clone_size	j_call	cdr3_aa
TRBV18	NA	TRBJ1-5	CASSREPSWGVSNQPQHF
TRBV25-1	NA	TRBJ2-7	CASSPTAVSYEQYF
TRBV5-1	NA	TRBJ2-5	CASSLVASGRRTQYF
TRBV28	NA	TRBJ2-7	CASSSPERAGVWEQYF
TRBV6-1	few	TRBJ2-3	CASSPRGTTDTQYF
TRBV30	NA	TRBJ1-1	CAWSIFGATNTEAFF
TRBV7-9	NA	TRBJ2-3	CASSLAGGTDTQYF
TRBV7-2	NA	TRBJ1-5	CASSLNGDNQPQHF
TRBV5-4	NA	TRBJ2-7	CASSLETRTYEQYF
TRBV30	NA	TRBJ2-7	CAWSVSNRGTYEQYF
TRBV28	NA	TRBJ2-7	CASSSTGTSGSYEQYF
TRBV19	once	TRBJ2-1	CASSAGQGRHNEQFF
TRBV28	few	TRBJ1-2	CASSYTVHGYTF
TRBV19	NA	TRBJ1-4	CASSIGQEDEKLFF
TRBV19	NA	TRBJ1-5	CASSTDRASNQPQHF